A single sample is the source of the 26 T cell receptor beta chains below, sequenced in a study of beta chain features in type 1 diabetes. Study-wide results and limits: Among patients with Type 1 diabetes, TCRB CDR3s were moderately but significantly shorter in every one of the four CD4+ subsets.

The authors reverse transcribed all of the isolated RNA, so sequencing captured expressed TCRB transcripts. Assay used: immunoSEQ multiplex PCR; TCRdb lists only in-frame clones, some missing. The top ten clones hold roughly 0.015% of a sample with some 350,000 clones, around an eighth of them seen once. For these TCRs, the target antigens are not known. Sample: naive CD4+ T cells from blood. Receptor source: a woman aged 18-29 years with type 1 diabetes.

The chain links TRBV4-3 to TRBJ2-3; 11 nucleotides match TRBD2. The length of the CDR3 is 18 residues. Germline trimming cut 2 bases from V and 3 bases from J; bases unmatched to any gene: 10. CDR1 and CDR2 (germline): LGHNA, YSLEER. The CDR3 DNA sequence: TGCGCCAGCAGCCAACAGTCCCCGACTAGCGGGGCGACAGATACGCAGTATTTT. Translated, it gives CASSQQSPTSGATDTQYF.

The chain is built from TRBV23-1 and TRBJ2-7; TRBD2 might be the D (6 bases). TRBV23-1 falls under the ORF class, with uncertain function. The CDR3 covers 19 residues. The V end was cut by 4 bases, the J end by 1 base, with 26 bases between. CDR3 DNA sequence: TGCGCCAGCAGTCCCCAGGCTAGCGTGAGAAGGGTTTGTTCCTACGAGCAGTACGTC. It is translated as CASSPQASVRRVCSYEQYV.

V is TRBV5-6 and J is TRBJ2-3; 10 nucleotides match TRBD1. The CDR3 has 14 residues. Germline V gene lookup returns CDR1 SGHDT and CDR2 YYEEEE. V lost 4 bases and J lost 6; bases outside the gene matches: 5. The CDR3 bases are TGTGCCAGCAGCCGGACAGGGGGAGTGGATACGCAGTATTTT. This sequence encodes CASSRTGGVDTQYF.

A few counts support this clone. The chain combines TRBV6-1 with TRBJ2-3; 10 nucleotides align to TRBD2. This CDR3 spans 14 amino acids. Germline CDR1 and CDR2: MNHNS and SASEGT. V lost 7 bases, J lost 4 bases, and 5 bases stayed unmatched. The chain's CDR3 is CASKTSGRADTQYF. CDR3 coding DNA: TGTGCCAGCAAAACCAGCGGGAGGGCAGATACGCAGTATTTT.

In DNA, the CDR3 is TGTGCCAGCAGTGGACAGGGTTATTCGTGGGAGCAGTACGTC. It yields the protein CASSGQGYSWEQYV. V is TRBV21-1 and J is TRBJ2-7; TRBD1, the table's D call, was not compared with the DNA. TRBV21-1 counts as a pseudogene. The CDR3 extends over 14 amino acids.

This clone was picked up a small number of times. In DNA form, the CDR3 reads TGTGCCAGCAGTCCTACTAGCGGGAGTTCCAATGAGCAGTTCTTC. Translating it yields CASSPTSGSSNEQFF. The chain couples TRBV11-2 to TRBJ2-1; 11 bases agree with TRBD2. This CDR3 region has 15 residues. The V and J ends lost 6 bases and 6 bases, in that order; junction bases with no gene match: 7. CDR1 is SGHAT and CDR2 is FQNNGV in the germline V gene.

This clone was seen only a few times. CDR3 sequence: CASSLVSGGHTDTQYF. CDR3 DNA sequence: TGTGCCAGCAGCTTAGTCAGCGGGGGCCACACAGATACGCAGTATTTT. This chain uses TRBV7-2 with TRBJ2-3; the match to TRBD2 covers 8 bases. The length of the CDR3 is 16 residues. Per the germline V gene, CDR1 is SGHTA and CDR2 is FQGNSA. V trimming: 1 base; J trimming: 2 bases; junction bases outside the gene matches: 5.

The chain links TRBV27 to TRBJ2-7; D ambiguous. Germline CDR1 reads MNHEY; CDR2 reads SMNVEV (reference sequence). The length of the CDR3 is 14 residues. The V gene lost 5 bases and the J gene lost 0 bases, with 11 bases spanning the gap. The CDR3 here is CASSGRFPSYEQYF. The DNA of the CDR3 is TGTGCCAGCAGTGGCAGGTTCCCCTCCTACGAGCAGTACTTC.

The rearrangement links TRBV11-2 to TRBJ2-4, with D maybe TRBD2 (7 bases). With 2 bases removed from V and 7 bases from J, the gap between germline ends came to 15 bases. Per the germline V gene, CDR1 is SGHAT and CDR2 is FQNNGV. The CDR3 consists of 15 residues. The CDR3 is CASSLFGGAMNIQYF. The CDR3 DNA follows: TGTGCCAGCAGCTTATTTGGGGGGGCGATGAACATTCAGTACTTC.

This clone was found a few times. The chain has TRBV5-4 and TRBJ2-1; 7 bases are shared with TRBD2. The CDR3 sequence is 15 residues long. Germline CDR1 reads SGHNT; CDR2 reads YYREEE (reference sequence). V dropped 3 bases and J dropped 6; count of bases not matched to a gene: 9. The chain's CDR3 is CASSWGGVGFNEQFF. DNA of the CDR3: TGTGCCAGCAGCTGGGGGGGGGTAGGGTTCAATGAGCAGTTCTTC.

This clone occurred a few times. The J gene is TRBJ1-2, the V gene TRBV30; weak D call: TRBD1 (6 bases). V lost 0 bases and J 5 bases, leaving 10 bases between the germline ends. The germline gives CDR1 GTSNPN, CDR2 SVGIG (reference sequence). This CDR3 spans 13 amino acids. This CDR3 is CAWSVQQGYGYTF. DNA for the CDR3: TGTGCCTGGAGTGTACAACAGGGATATGGCTACACCTTC.

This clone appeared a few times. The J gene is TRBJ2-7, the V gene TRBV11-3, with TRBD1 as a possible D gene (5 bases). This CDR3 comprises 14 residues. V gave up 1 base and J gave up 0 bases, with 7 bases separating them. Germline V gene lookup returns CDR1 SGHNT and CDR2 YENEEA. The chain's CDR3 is CASSLGDSSYEQYV. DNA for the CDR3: TGTGCCAGCAGCTTAGGTGACAGCTCCTACGAGCAGTACGTC.

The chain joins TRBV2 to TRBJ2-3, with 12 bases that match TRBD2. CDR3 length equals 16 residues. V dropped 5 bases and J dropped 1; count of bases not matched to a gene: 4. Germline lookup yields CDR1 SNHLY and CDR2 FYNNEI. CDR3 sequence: CASSFLAGGGTDTQYF. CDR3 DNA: TGTGCCAGCAGTTTCCTAGCGGGAGGGGGCACAGATACGCAGTATTTT.

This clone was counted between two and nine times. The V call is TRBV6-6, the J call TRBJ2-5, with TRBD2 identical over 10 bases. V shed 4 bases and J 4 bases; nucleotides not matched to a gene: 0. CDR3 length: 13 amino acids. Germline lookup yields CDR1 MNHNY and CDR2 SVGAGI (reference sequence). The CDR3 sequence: CASSLAGGETQYF. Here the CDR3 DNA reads TGTGCCAGCAGTTTAGCGGGAGGAGAGACCCAGTACTTC.

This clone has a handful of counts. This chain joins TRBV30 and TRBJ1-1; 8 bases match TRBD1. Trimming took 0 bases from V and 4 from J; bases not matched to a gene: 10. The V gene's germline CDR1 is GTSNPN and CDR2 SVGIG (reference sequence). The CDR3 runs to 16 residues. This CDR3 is CAWSVKIGQGATEAFF. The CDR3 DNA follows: TGTGCCTGGAGTGTAAAGATCGGGCAGGGGGCCACTGAAGCTTTCTTT.

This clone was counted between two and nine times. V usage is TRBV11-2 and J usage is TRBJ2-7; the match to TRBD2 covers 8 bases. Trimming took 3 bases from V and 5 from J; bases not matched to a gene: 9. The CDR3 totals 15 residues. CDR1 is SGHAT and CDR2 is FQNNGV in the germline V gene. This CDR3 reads CASSLSGSGGDEQYF. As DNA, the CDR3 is TGTGCCAGCAGCTTGAGCGGGAGTGGGGGGGACGAGCAGTACTTC.

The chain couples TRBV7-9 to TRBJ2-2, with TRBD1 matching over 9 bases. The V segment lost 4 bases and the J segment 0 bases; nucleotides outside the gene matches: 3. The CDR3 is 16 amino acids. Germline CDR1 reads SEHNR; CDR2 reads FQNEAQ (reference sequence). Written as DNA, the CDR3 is TGTGCCAGCAGCTCTAGGACAGGGGCGAACACCGGGGAGCTGTTTTTT. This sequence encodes CASSSRTGANTGELFF.

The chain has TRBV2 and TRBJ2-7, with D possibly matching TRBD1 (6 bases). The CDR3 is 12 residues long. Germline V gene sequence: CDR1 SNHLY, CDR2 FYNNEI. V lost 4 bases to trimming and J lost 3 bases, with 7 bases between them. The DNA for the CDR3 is TGTGCCAGCAGTGCGGACAGCTACGAGCAGTACTTC. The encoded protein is CASSADSYEQYF.

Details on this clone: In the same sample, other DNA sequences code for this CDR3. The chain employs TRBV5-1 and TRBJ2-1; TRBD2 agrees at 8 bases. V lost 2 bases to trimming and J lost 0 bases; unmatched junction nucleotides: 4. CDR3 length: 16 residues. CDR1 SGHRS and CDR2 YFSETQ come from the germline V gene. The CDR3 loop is CASSFLAGSSYNEQFF. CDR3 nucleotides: TGCGCCAGCAGCTTTCTAGCGGGCAGCTCCTACAATGAGCAGTTCTTC.

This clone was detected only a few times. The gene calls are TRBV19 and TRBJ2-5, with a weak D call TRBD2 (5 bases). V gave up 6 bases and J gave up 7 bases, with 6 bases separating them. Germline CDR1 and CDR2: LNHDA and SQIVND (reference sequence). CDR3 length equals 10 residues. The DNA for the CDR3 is TGTGCCAGTAGCGGACTGACCCAGTACTTC. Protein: CASSGLTQYF.

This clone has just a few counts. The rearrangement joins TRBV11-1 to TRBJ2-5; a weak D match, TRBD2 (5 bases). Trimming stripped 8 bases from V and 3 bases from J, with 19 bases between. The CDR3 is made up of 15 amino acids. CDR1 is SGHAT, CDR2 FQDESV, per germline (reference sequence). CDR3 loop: CASDPLPGKKETQYF. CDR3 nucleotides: TGTGCCAGCGACCCGCTACCGGGAAAGAAAGAGACCCAGTACTTC.

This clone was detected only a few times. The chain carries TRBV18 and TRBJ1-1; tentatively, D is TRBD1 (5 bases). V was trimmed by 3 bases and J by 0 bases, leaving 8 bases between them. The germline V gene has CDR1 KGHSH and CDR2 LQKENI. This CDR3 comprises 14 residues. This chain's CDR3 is CASSPTRVNTEAFF. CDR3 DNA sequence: TGTGCCAGCTCACCGACCAGGGTGAACACTGAAGCTTTCTTT.

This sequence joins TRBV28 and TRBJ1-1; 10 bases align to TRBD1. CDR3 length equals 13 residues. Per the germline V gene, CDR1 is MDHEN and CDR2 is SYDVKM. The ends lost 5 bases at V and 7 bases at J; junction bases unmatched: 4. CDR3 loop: CASSARTGGEAFF. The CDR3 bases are TGTGCCAGCAGTGCCCGGACAGGGGGTGAAGCTTTCTTT.

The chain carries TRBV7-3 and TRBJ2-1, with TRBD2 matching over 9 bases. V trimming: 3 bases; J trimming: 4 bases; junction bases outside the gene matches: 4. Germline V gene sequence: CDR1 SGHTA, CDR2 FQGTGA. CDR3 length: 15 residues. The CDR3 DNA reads TGTGCCAGCAGCTTCGCGGCGGGAGGGTACAATGAGCAGTTCTTC. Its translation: CASSFAAGGYNEQFF.

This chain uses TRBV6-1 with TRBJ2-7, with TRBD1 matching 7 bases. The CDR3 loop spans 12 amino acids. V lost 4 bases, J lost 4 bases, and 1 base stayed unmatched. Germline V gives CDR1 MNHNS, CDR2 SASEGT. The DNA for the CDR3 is TGTGCCAGCAGTGGACAGGGATACGAGCAGTACGTC. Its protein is CASSGQGYEQYV.

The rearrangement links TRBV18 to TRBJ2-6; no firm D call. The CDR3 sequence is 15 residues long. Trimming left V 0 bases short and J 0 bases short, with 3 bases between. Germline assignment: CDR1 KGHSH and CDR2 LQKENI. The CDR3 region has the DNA TGTGCCAGCTCACCACCTAACTCTGGGGCCAACGTCCTGACTTTC. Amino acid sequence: CASSPPNSGANVLTF.